One sample yielded the 10 T cell receptor beta chains listed below, sequenced in a study of blood T cells in healthy people across ages. Primed by a sample-barcoded 5' primer and a J-beta primer mix, a second PCR proceeded for about 6 to 12 cycles. MiXCR, run by TCRdb on the 5' RACE reads, gives a single entry per CDR3 protein. The sample has hundreds of thousands of distinct CDR3 sequences; 20% to 25% are singletons. The specimen was blood. Receptor source: a man in his 70s in good health.

The CDR3 reads CSASDAGTSGTGELFF. Written as DNA, the CDR3 is TGCAGTGCAAGCGATGCCGGGACTAGCGGAACCGGGGAGCTGTTTTTT. The genes are TRBV20-1 and TRBJ2-2, with TRBD2 matching over 11 bases. Germline V lookup: CDR1 DFQATT, CDR2 SNEGSKA (reference sequence). Unmatched junction bases numbered 11, after V lost 6 bases and J lost 5 bases. This CDR3 is 16 amino acids long.

This clonotype has only a few counts. Relative to the germline gene, one junction end is altered; a read error may explain this. The chain employs TRBV7-7 and TRBJ2-3; 7 nucleotides agree with TRBD2. This CDR3 spans 16 amino acids. The germline gives CDR1 SSHAT, CDR2 FNYEAQ (reference sequence). CDR3 nucleotide sequence: TGTGCTAGCAGCTTGGGGAGCGGGGCTAGCACAGATACGCAGTATTTT. It encodes CASSLGSGASTDTQYF.

As regards this clonotype: A much larger clone differs by one base, so this may be a read error. The chain couples TRBV18 to TRBJ1-2, with a weak D call TRBD1 (5 bases). The germline gives CDR1 KGHSH, CDR2 LQKENI. V was trimmed by 9 bases and J by 5 bases, leaving 10 bases between them. CDR3 size: 11 residues. The CDR3 DNA reads TGTGCCAGTGGGACTGAATATGGCTACACCTTC. It specifies CASGTEYGYTF.

This clonotype was counted a few times. The V and J genes are TRBV12-3 or TRBV12-4 and TRBJ2-1; D is tentatively TRBD1 or TRBD2 (5 bases each). The length of the CDR3 is 14 residues. V lost 6 bases to trimming and J lost 5 bases, with 14 bases between them. The CDR3 protein is CASSIPGPHNEQFF. DNA of the CDR3: TGTGCCAGCAGCATACCGGGACCCCACAATGAGCAGTTCTTC.

The V call is TRBV20-1, the J call TRBJ1-3; D uncertain. CDR3 length: 15 amino acids. CDR1 is DFQATT and CDR2 is SNEGSKA in the germline V gene (reference sequence). The V and J ends lost 3 bases and 2 bases respectively, with 14 bases between them. The CDR3 loop reads CSARAVEGAGNTIYF. The CDR3, as DNA: TGCAGTGCTAGGGCGGTGGAGGGCGCTGGAAACACCATATATTTT.

This sequence joins TRBV21-1 and TRBJ1-5. TRBV21-1 is annotated as a pseudogene. The CDR3 runs 14 residues. CDR3: CTSRSGNSNQPQHF. In DNA form, the CDR3 reads TGTACCAGCCGTAGTGGAAATAGCAATCAGCCCCAGCATTTT.

In its sample, this clonotype was seen many times. The chain has TRBV4-3 and TRBJ2-2; no clear D. The CDR3 contains 15 residues. The germline V gene has CDR1 LGHNA and CDR2 YSLEER. V was cut by 0 bases and J by 4 bases, with 9 bases left in between. CDR3 sequence: CASSQESRLTGELFF. CDR3 nucleotide sequence: TGCGCCAGCAGCCAAGAGAGTCGGCTCACCGGGGAGCTGTTTTTT.

This clonotype was found many times. The chain uses TRBV9 and TRBJ1-4; a possible D gene is TRBD1 (5 bases). V was shortened by 4 bases and J by 2 bases, with 12 bases between the two germline ends. The CDR3 extends over 15 amino acids. The germline V gene has CDR1 SGDLS and CDR2 YYNGEE. CDR3 sequence (DNA): TGTGCCAGCAGCTCCCGGGGGGAGACTAATGAAAAACTGTTTTTT. This sequence encodes CASSSRGETNEKLFF.

J is TRBJ1-5 and V is TRBV20-1; 7 nucleotides align to TRBD1. Germline values: CDR1 DFQATT, CDR2 SNEGSKA (reference sequence). The J segment lost 0 bases and the V segment lost 3 bases, leaving 14 bases of the junction unmatched. The CDR3 has 18 amino acids. The chain's CDR3 is CSASLSGGARNSNQPQHF. CDR3 DNA: TGCAGTGCTAGCCTGTCAGGGGGGGCGCGGAATAGCAATCAGCCCCAGCATTTT.

The chain recombines TRBV20-1 with TRBJ2-1; D possibly corresponds to TRBD2 (5 bases). Germline CDR1 and CDR2: DFQATT and SNEGSKA (reference sequence). The CDR3 covers 16 residues. V was pared by 1 base and J by 9 bases, with 22 bases between. The CDR3 DNA is TGCAGTGCTAGAGTCGCGGACCCGGCGAGTGGGAGTGAGCAGTTCTTC. It codes for CSARVADPASGSEQFF.